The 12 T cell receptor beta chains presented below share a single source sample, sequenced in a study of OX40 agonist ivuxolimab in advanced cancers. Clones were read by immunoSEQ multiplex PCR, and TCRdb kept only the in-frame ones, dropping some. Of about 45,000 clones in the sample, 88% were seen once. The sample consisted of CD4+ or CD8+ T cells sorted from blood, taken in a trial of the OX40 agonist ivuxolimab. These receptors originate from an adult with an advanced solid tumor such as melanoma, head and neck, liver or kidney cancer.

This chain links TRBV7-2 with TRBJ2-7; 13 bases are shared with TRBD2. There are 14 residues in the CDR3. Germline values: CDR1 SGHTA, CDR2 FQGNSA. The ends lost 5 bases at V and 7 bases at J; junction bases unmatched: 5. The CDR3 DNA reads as TGTGCCAGCAGCCCAACTAGCGGGAGGGGGGAGCAGTACTTC. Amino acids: CASSPTSGRGEQYF.

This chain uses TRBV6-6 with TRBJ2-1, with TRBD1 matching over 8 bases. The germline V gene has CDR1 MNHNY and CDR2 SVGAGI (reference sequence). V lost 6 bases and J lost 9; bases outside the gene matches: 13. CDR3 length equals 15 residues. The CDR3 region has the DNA TGTGCCAGCAGGGGGGCAGGGGGCGATGCTGGTGAGCAGTTCTTC. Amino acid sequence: CASRGAGGDAGEQFF.

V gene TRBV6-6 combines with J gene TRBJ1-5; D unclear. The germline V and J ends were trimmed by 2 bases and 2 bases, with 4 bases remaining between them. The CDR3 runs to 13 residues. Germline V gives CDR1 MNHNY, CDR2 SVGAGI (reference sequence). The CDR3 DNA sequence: TGTGCCAGCAGTTACGGGCGCAATCAGCCCCAGCATTTT. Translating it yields CASSYGRNQPQHF.

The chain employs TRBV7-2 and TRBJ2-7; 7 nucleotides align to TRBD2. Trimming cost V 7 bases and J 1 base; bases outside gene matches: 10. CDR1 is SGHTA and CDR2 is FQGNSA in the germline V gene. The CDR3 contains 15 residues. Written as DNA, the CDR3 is TGTGCCAGCACCGGTGGTCTAGCGGATTCCTACGAGCAGTACTTC. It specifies CASTGGLADSYEQYF. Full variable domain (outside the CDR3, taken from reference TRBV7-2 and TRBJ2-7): GAGVSQSPSNKVTEKGKDVELRCDPISGHTALYWYRQSLGQGLEFLIYFQGNSAPDKSGLPSDRFSAERTGGSVSTLTIQRTQQEDSAVYLCASTGGLADSYEQYFGPGTRLTVT.

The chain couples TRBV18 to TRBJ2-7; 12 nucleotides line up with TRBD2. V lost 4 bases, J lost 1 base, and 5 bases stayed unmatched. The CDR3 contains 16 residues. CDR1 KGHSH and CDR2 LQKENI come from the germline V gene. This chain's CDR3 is CASSLMTSGRSYEQYF. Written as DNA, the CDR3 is TGTGCCAGCTCACTAATGACTAGCGGGAGATCCTACGAGCAGTACTTC.

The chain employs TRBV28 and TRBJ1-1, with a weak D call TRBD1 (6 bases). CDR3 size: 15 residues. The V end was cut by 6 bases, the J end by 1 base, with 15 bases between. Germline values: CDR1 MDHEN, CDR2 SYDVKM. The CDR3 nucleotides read TGTGCCAGCAGCCGAGGGGGGGGCCCGAACACTGAAGCTTTCTTT. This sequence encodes CASSRGGGPNTEAFF.

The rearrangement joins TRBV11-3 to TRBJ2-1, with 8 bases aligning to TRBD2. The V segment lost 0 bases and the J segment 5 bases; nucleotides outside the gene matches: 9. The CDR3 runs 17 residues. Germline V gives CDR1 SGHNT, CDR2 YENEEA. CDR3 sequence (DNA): TGTGCCAGCAGCTTAGATTCCGGAACTAGCGGAAACAATGAGCAGTTCTTC. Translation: CASSLDSGTSGNNEQFF.

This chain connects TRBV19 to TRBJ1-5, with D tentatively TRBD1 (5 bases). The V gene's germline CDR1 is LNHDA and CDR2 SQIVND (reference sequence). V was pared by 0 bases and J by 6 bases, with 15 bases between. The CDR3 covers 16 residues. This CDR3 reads CASSIERGGTPQPQHF. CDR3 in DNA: TGTGCCAGTAGTATAGAACGAGGTGGGACCCCTCAGCCCCAGCATTTT.

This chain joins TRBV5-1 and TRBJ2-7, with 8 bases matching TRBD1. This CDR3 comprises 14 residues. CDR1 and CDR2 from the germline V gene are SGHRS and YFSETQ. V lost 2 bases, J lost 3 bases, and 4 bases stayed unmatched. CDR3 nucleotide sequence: TGCGCCAGCAGCTTCCGGGACAGGAGCTACGAGCAGTACTTC. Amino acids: CASSFRDRSYEQYF.

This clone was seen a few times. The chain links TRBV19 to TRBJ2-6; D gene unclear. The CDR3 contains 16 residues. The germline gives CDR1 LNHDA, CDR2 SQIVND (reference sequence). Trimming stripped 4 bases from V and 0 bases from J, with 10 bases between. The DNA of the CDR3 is TGTGCCAGTAGTAACGAACAGAACTCTGGGGCCAACGTCCTGACTTTC. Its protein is CASSNEQNSGANVLTF.

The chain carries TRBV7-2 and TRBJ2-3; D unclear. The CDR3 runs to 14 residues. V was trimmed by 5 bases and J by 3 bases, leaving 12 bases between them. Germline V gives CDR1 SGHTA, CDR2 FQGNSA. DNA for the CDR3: TGTGCCAGCAGCCAAGACGCCAGAACAGATACGCAGTATTTT. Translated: CASSQDARTDTQYF.

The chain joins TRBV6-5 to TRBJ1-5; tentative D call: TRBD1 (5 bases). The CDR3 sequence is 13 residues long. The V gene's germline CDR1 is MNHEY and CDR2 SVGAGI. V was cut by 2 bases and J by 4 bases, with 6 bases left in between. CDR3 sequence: CASSYRGNQPQHF. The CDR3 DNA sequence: TGTGCCAGCAGTTACAGGGGAAATCAGCCCCAGCATTTT.